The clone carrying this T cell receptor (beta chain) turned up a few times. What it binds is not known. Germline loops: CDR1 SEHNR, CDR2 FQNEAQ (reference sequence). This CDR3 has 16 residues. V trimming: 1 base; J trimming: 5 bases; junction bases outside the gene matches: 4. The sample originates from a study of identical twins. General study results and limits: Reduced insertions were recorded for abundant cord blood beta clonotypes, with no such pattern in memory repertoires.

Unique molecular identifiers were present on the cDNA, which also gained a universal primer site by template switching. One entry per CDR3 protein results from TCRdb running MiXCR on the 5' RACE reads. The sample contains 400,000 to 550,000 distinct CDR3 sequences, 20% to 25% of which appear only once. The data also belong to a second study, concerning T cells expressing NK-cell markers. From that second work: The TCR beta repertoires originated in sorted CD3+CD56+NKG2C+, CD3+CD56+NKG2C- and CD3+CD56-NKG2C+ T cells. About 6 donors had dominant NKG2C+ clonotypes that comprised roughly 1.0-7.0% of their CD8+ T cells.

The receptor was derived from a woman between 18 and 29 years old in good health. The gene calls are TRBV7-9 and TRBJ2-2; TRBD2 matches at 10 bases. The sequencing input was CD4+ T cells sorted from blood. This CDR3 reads CASSLGSGRPTGELFF. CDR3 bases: TGTGCCAGCAGCTTAGGTAGCGGGAGGCCAACCGGGGAGCTGTTTTTT. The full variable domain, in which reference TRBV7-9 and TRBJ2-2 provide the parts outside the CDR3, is DTGVSQNPRHKITKRGQNVTFRCDPISEHNRLYWYRQTLGQGPEFLTYFQNEAQLEKSRLLSDRFSAERPKGSFSTLEIQRTEQGDSAMYLCASSLGSGRPTGELFFGEGSRLTVL.